This record concerns one T cell receptor beta chain sequence. Its antigen is currently unknown. The data are from a study of glioma-infiltrating T cells after dendritic cell vaccination. General study findings and limits: Complete blood and tumor specimen sets were limited to few patients.

CDR1 is KGHSH and CDR2 is LQKENI in the germline V gene. The CDR3 spans 17 residues. V was shortened by 2 bases and J by 2 bases, with 16 bases between the two germline ends. The PCR used 60 V beta and 13 J beta primers. TCRdb's table, derived via immunoSEQ multiplex PCR, lists solely in-frame clones and lacks some. The sample yields fewer than 60,000 clones, about 88% seen once. This sample's time point: after dendritic cell vaccination, including at tumor progression/relapse. Patients had residual fresh-frozen tumor tissue and more than two years of survival data. None of the glioblastoma patients had an isocitrate dehydrogenase mutation.

This sequence joins TRBV18 and TRBJ1-5; possible D gene TRBD1, 6 bases. The source was blood, collected after dendritic cell vaccination. The sequence was obtained from a human donor with glioblastoma. The CDR3 loop is CASSPVYQPGGNQPQHF. The CDR3 nucleotides read TGTGCCAGCTCACCAGTATATCAGCCAGGGGGCAATCAGCCCCAGCATTTT.